The entry below describes one TCR beta chain. What antigen it recognizes has not been identified. Base qualities are missing; no much larger clone stands one base away. This entry belongs to a study of Ad26.COV2.S vaccination and SARS-CoV-2 variants (dated by TCRdb to the early 2020s). About the full investigation: Donors in the vaccine arm were drawn from COV1001, a phase I-IIa trial of Ad26.COV2.S in healthy adults that was multicentre, randomized, double-blind and placebo-controlled. Blinding of investigators to trial group allocation was maintained during experiments and outcome assessment. Ad26.COV2.S was administered intramuscularly at a dose of 5x10^10 or 1x10^11 viral particles, either as one shot or as two shots given 56 days apart. A total of 32 samples were included in the TCR-sequenced set, comprising approximately 20 Ad26.COV2.S vaccine recipients, 5 placebo recipients and 8 SARS-CoV-2 convalescent individuals. Trial participants were randomized into five groups of five, in which low-dose or high-dose Ad26.COV2.S was given once or twice, or placebo was given on both occasions. Sequencing of the TCRbeta repertoire served to evaluate the specificity and breadth of SARS-CoV-2-reactive T cell receptors following Ad26.COV2.S vaccination.

Findings and caveats that apply to the study as a whole: Spike-specific TCR breadth was higher in Ad26.COV2.S recipients than in placebo recipients (P = 0.0014). After vaccination, spike-specific CD8+ and CD4+ T cell responses were reported to show substantial breadth. Comparable non-spike TCR breadth was observed between vaccine and placebo recipients, consistent with only spike being contained in the vaccine. According to the authors, total T cell responses may have been underestimated by the TCR breadth and depth analyses. The study was not powered to compare responses between vaccine doses or regimens.

The immunoSEQ Assay was the method used to sequence TCRbeta CDR3 regions. After extraction, genomic DNA underwent amplification by bias-controlled multiplex PCR, followed by high-throughput sequencing. The study's own analysis went as follows. To quantify the absolute abundance of every unique TCRbeta CDR3 region, sequences were collapsed and filtered. T cell fraction was estimated by normalizing TCRbeta template counts to usable DNA, which was measured by amplifying reference genes present in all nucleated cells. Repertoire TCRs were annotated as SARS-CoV-2-specific by exact matching of V gene, CDR3 amino acid sequence and J gene to a known reactive TCR set. The reference SARS-CoV-2 TCR set came from MIRA and was filtered for enrichment in COVID-19-positive ImmuneCODE repertoires, removing public or cross-reactive TCRs. Based on the MIRA antigens, annotated TCRs were further analysed at the level of specific ORF or position within ORF. Depth was the summed frequency of annotated unique rearrangements, while breadth was defined as annotated unique rearrangements over total unique productive rearrangements. Group comparisons of TCR breadth used two-sided Wilcoxon rank-sum tests. TCRdb stores this immuneACCESS table with in-frame sequences only. Part of the clones is absent; in the studies checked, under half of the shortfall reflects unresolved V genes, and no reason is known for the rest. That table supplies the V and J calls and clone size; D and trimming were determined from the DNA. The sample yields approximately 420,000 clones; about 85% were counted once. 3.5% of the sample is held by the ten biggest clonotypes.

The meaning of the sample's treatment or condition label: over 15 received Ad26.COV2.S at low or high dose, single or two shots; about 5 received placebo; per-sample allocation not given. Repertoires of vaccine and placebo recipients were sequenced from samples taken on day 63 after the first injection. Cohort 1b enrolled around 24 adults aged 18-55 years at a single site in Boston, USA, between 29 July and 7 August 2020. Ad26.COV2.S consisted of a replication-incompetent adenovirus type 26 vector by which a prefusion-stabilized SARS-CoV-2 spike protein from the original Wuhan strain was expressed. Germline trimming: 5 bases from V, 5 bases from J; junction bases outside gene matches: 22. The CDR3 runs 19 amino acids, cysteine and phenylalanine included. Of all the DNA, just the CDR3 is kept, 57 bases in frame from base 1. Sequences KGHSH (CDR1) and LQKENI (CDR2) are obtained from the germline V gene.

The starting material was peripheral blood, obtained in a trial of Ad26.COV2.S vaccine versus placebo. The receptor chain draws on TRBV18 and TRBJ1-1; 8 central bases correspond to TRBD1. The receptor was derived from a person between 18 and 65 years old who received the Ad26.COV2.S COVID-19 vaccine or a placebo. The DNA reads TGTGCCAGCTCAGTCGAAGGGAGGCAGGGGGCGCCGAGTCCTACTGAAGCTTTCTTT. Translation gives CASSVEGRQGAPSPTEAFF.